This TCR beta chain appears in the sequencing data of a study of cytomegalovirus exposure and HLA in healthy donors (dated by TCRdb to about 2017). Context from the whole study: An earlier analysis of approximately 640 of the donors reported about 290 Gb of sequence data and 120 million or so unique TCR beta sequences from around 200 million T cells. In addition to the first cohort of 666 subjects, a separate validation cohort of 130 or so different subjects was used. Typing coverage differed by locus: A, B, C, DRB1 and DQB1 were typed in about 620-630 donors, DQA1 in roughly 500, DPA1 in around 600, and DPB1 in 400 to 480. In a later analysis, previously published TCR beta repertoires from hundreds of donors were re-analyzed and high-resolution HLA genotyping was added so that TCR occurrence patterns could be studied. An earlier analysis of fewer than 700 of the donors applied high-throughput TCR beta sequencing to assess whether each TCR beta V gene segment acted as functional or pseudogenic. High-throughput TCR immunosequencing, statistical association of individual TCRs with disease status, and machine learning were combined to predict cytomegalovirus infection status. The T cell repertoires of 666 subjects were profiled by immunosequencing and related to cytomegalovirus serostatus. Across 398 genotyped donors of the cohort, an average of roughly 200,000 unique TCR beta nucleotide sequences per donor were sequenced, and approximately 19% of those sequences were non-productive. Among the roughly 380 genotyped donors, approximately 77% belonged to the genetic ancestry cluster associated with self-reported Caucasian donors. An early release covering roughly 600 HLA-typed donors comprised approximately 290 gigabases of sequencing data and around 86 million unique TCR sequences. Alongside the repertoire data, information on donor age, sex, ethnicity and CMV serostatus was compiled. Genome-wide SNP genotypes for about 60% of the roughly 700 donors were used in a later genetic analysis, which treated that subset as a discovery cohort. The study aimed to test whether cataloging public T cell receptors could reveal signatures of past pathogen exposure. In the later analysis, no new phenotypic data were used to find candidate immune exposures; instead, reliance was placed on TCR beta sequences and their occurrence across donors. Both class I and class II loci were covered by HLA typing, at four-digit resolution. Roughly 5 DR-DQ haplotypes were handled as single units for association and clustering, since linkage in the cohort was strong. All discovery cohort repertoires had been generated on a single sequencing platform.

Library preparation used the immunoSEQ multiplex PCR assay. A mixture of 60 forward primers for TCR Vbeta segments and 13 reverse primers for TCR Jbeta segments was used in the multiplex PCR. Amplification of the CDR3 region of rearranged TCR beta genes was performed with a multiplex PCR assay on genomic DNA. Amplified TCR beta libraries were sequenced as 87-base-pair reads on the Illumina HiSeq System. The paper's data handling went like this. Across the 500 to 700 repertoires, a later analysis counted some 81 million unique TCR beta chains, 9 million to 14 million of which were shared by at least two donors. Raw reads were error-corrected and collapsed into unique sequences with a nearest-neighbor algorithm that merged closely related sequences to remove PCR and sequencing errors. CDR3 sequences were aligned to IMGT reference sequences to assign V, D and J gene segments. For a sequence to be retained, a match of at least six nucleotides was required to both a V gene segment and a J gene segment. Rearrangements were classified as productive when the CDR3 lacked stop codons and remained in frame with V and J, and all other rearrangements were classified as non-productive. Following IMGT convention, CDR3 was defined as the stretch from the second conserved V-encoded cysteine up to the conserved J-encoded phenylalanine. Sequences without an unambiguous match to a single V gene segment were excluded from the earlier analysis of several hundred of the donors. In an earlier analysis of approximately 560 of the donors, a V segment was called functional when productive rearrangements were above 56.7%, and segregating when the standard deviation between donors exceeded 5%. A statistical classification framework was built for diagnosing cytomegalovirus status from the catalog of TCR beta chain sequences. A later analysis assigned V and J genes by comparing TCR nucleotide sequences with IMGT/GENE-DB human TR gene sequences. A later analysis assigned CDR3 sequences and most-parsimonious VDJ recombination scenarios with the TCRdist pipeline. In a later analysis, every TCR beta chain was defined by the combination of its CDR3 amino acid sequence and its V-gene family, and reads without a unique V-gene family were dropped. To address suspected cross-contamination and a sequencing artifact, a later analysis removed over 500 highly shared, low-generation-probability nucleotide sequences. A later analysis calculated a clonal expansion index for each public chain from normalized within-repertoire ranks of inferred template counts. A later analysis computed generation probabilities with a VDJ recombination model fitted to out-of-frame rearrangements, and checked the results against IGoR. Hypergeometric tests were used in a later analysis to score TCR-TCR, TCR-HLA and TCR-CMV co-occurrence, with a repertoire-size bias correction applied to the TCR pairs. In a later analysis, false discovery rates were estimated by permuting HLA or CMV assignments 20 times. In a later analysis, co-occurring TCRs were grouped using DBSCAN, with TCRdist sequence similarity added in when clustering inside HLA-allele-positive subsets. Co-occurrence clustering excluded repertoires with fewer than 30,000 or more than 120,000 public chains, plus five with anomalous nucleotide sharing. TCRdb re-hosts the immuneACCESS table, in-frame sequences only. Its copies lack some clones; in the studies checked, an unresolved V gene accounts for under half of them, and the cause for the rest is not known. V and J calls and clone size come straight from that table; D and trimming were deduced from the DNA. The sample table contains around 130,000 clones; only one count was recorded for around four fifths of them. The ten largest make up about 1% of the sample.

Broader findings and caveats from the paper: Correlated functional status among segregating V segments might reflect linkage disequilibrium, but an unknown experimental factor could not be ruled out. Several of the top co-occurrence clusters appeared to be linked to parvovirus B19, influenza, CMV and Epstein-Barr virus, according to a later analysis. Sequencing depth was assumed to be roughly uniform across donors in the presence/absence analyses, though that assumption may not hold. While some public TCRs were present in many individuals, most TCR sequences turned up only very rarely across donors. In a later genetic analysis, a missense DCLRE1C variant was associated with V-gene and J-gene trimming of TCR beta chains, and the association was replicated in an independent cohort. Because the 87-base-pair reads could not distinguish some IMGT-functional V segments, including TRBV6-2 and TRBV6-3, those segments were excluded. When HLA alleles, especially DR and DQ, strongly co-occurred, attributing TCR associations to individual alleles was difficult. Compared with the approximately 700-donor mean, donors in an Asian-associated ancestry cluster had fewer N-insertions in productive TCRs, according to a later genetic analysis. A group of highly shared sequence variants was considered likely to be a technical artifact of the sequencing pipeline. A total of about 150 TCR beta chains were listed by the study as associated with cytomegalovirus. Broadly in line with IMGT annotations, most TCR beta V segments showed up in productive rearrangements about 87% or about 30% of the time in an earlier analysis of 450 to 750 of the donors. Three of the identified cytomegalovirus-associated TCR beta chains were confirmed in vitro to be specific for cytomegalovirus antigens. A later analysis found that HLA-associated TCR beta chains were more clonally expanded and had lower generation probabilities than equally common non-associated chains. Because counts were too low, 15 to 20 rarely observed V segments, including chromosome 9 orphons, were left out of the earlier analysis of approximately 500 of the donors. At a false discovery rate of 0.05, a later analysis linked some 18,000 TCR beta sequences to specific HLA alleles. The authors suggested that the approach could potentially be generalized to other disease states and immunological phenotypes. In a later analysis, most CMV-associated TCR beta chains were found to appear HLA-restricted, with HLA associations seemingly driven largely by CMV exposure. Immune exposure information for the cohort was limited to CMV serostatus. Because some donors lacked HLA typing at each locus, the association tests relied only on the typed subset. According to a later analysis, TCR association rates differed among HLA loci, with DRB1 alleles showing the most associated TCRs and HLA-C alleles showing the fewest. The classifier was reported to diagnose cytomegalovirus status with high specificity and sensitivity in both the original and validation cohorts. A further reported finding was that TCR beta sequences accurately predicted the HLA-A and HLA-B alleles for most subjects in the first cohort. Only TCR beta chains were sequenced in this cohort, and the absence of alpha or paired-chain data limited detectable features.

Trimming leaves V shorter by 4 bases and J shorter by 10 bases, with the junction holding 12 bases beyond the gene matches. The CDR3 has 14 amino acids, counting the end cysteine and phenylalanine. Only CDR3 DNA is held: 42 bases, read in frame from base 1. The germline V gene (reference sequence) supplies CDR1 SEHNR and CDR2 FQNEAQ. In total, 600 or so healthy bone marrow donors made up the cohort. Cohort members were all nominally healthy when sampled, although unrecorded immune exposures were likely present. The donor tested CMV seronegative and was one of the 352 seronegative cohort members. Each donor provided a peripheral blood sample, and peripheral blood mononuclear cells were used for TCR beta sequencing. The Qiagen DNeasy Blood Extraction Kit was used to extract genomic DNA from the blood cell samples. Comment on this clone: Its antigen is not yet known. No clone much larger than this one lies a single base away; base qualities are absent.

This sequence uses TRBV7-9 and TRBJ1-2, with 7 central nucleotides matching TRBD1. Sequences were obtained from PBMCs. This TCR came from a boy aged 5-17 years in good health and CMV-seronegative. The nucleotides read TGTGCCAGCAGCTCCCAACAGGGGCCCCAGGACTACACCTTC. Its protein is CASSSQQGPQDYTF. Extended through the reference TRBV7-9 and TRBJ1-2 proteins, this CDR3 yields the full variable domain: DTGVSQNPRHKITKRGQNVTFRCDPISEHNRLYWYRQTLGQGPEFLTYFQNEAQLEKSRLLSDRFSAERPKGSFSTLEIQRTEQGDSAMYLCASSSQQGPQDYTFGSGTRLTVV.